The clone carrying this T cell receptor beta chain was seen a handful of times. No antigen is known for it. This entry is derived from a study of T cells after yellow fever vaccination. It was through 5'RACE template switching that TCR cDNA was made, with a universal primer site and UMIs added. TCRdb used MiXCR to reprocess the 5' RACE reads, holding one entry per CDR3 protein. The table includes a few hundred thousand distinct CDR3 sequences, 17% detected once. Points from the study as a whole: Shared CD4/CD8 clonotypes were a small share, likely from convergent recombination. At around 95% for CD4 and just over 85% for CD8, most primary-vaccination clones showed up again after the booster. Contaminating bulk clonotypes could be abundant in FACS-sorted repertoires.

The CDR3 contains 13 residues. With 6 bases removed from V and 5 bases from J, the gap between germline ends came to 13 bases. CDR1 LNHDA and CDR2 SQIVND come from the germline V gene (reference sequence). The receptor comes from a man between 18 and 29 years old who received the YFV17D yellow fever vaccine. This sequence joins TRBV19 and TRBJ2-5, with D unclear. The sequences come from PBMCs, collected less than 6 days after the first yellow fever vaccination. Here the CDR3 DNA reads TGTGCCAGTAGCTTAGACGAGTTGGAGACCCAGTACTTC. This sequence encodes CASSLDELETQYF.